The 3 T cell receptor beta chains reported below all come from one sample, sequenced in a study of cytomegalovirus exposure and HLA in healthy donors. This table comes from immunoSEQ multiplex PCR, and its TCRdb copy is limited to in-frame clones, with some not included. The table lists 140,000 to 150,000 clones, roughly 93% of them singletons. Material for sequencing was PBMCs. These receptors originate from a man younger than 35 in good health and CMV-seropositive.

The rearrangement links TRBV2 to TRBJ1-1, with D maybe TRBD1 (5 bases). The ends were cut back, 3 bases at V and 1 base at J, with 9 bases in the middle. The CDR3 length is 14 residues. Germline V gene lookup returns CDR1 SNHLY and CDR2 FYNNEI. CDR3 DNA: TGTGCCAGCAGTGATATTCAGGGGAACACTGAAGCTTTCTTT. It encodes CASSDIQGNTEAFF. Based on the CDR3 plus reference TRBV2 and TRBJ1-1, the full variable domain is EPEVTQTPSHQVTQMGQEVILRCVPISNHLYFYWYRQILGQKVEFLVSFYNNEISEKSEIFDDQFSVERPDGSNFTLKIRSTKLEDSAMYFCASSDIQGNTEAFFGQGTRLTVV.

The CDR3 protein is CASSVDRTRYGYTF. CDR3 in DNA: TGTGCCAGCAGTGTGGACAGGACCCGCTATGGCTACACCTTC. This chain joins TRBV2 and TRBJ1-2; 7 bases agree with TRBD1. Germline V CDR1 and CDR2: SNHLY, FYNNEI. This CDR3 is 14 amino acids long. The J segment lost 4 bases and the V segment lost 4 bases, leaving 6 bases of the junction unmatched.

J is TRBJ2-1 and V is TRBV5-1; 12 bases align to TRBD2. Germline V gene sequence: CDR1 SGHRS, CDR2 YFSETQ. The V gene end was trimmed by 2 bases and the J gene end by 2 bases; junction bases not matched to a gene: 2. The CDR3 is made up of 16 amino acids. CDR3 protein: CASSFRLAGAYNEQFF. CDR3 bases: TGCGCCAGCAGCTTCCGACTAGCGGGAGCCTACAATGAGCAGTTCTTC.